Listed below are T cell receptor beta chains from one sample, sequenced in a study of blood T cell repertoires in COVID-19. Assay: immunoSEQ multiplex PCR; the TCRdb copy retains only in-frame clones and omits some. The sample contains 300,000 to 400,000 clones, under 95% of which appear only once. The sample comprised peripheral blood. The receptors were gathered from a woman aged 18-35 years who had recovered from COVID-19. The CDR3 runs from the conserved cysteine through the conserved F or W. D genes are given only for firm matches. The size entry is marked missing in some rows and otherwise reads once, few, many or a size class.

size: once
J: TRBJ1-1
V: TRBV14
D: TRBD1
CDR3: CASSQGYAAGGDTEAFF
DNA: TGTGCCAGCAGCCAAGGATACGCGGCAGGGGGTGACACTGAAGCTTTCTTT

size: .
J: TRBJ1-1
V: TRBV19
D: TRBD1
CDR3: CASSNHRGNTEAFF
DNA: TGTGCCAGTAGCAACCACAGGGGAAACACTGAAGCTTTCTTT

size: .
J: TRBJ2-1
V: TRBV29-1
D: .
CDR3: CSASDGRRDEQFF
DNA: TGCAGCGCATCGGACGGTCGGCGGGATGAGCAGTTCTTC

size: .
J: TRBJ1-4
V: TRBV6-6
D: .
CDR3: CASQLNRAGEKLFF
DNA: TGTGCCAGTCAACTAAATCGAGCGGGTGAAAAACTGTTTTTT

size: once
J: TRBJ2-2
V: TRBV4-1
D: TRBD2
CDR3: CASSQGGGSRDTGELFF
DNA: TGCGCCAGCAGCCAAGGGGGGGGAAGTAGAGACACCGGGGAGCTGTTTTTT

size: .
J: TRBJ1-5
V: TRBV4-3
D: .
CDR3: CASSQEAWGGSNQPQHF
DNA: TGCGCCAGCAGCCAAGAGGCATGGGGCGGTAGCAATCAGCCCCAGCATTTT

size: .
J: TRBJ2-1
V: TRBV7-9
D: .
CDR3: CASSPPSRGTEQFF
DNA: TGTGCCAGCAGCCCACCGTCTAGGGGGACTGAGCAGTTCTTC

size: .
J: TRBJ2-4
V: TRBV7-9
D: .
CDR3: CASADTRNIQYF
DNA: TGTGCCAGCGCGGACACGAGAAACATTCAGTACTTC

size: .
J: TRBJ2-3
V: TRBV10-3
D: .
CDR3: CAISEGGPSTDTQYF
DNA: TGTGCCATCAGTGAAGGCGGGCCAAGCACAGATACGCAGTATTTT

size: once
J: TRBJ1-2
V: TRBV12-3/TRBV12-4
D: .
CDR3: CASSLSDSGYTF
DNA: TGTGCCAGCAGTTTATCGGACAGTGGCTACACCTTC

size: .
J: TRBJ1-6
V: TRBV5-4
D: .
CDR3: CASSATSVQFSPLHF
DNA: TGTGCCAGCAGCGCCACCAGTGTACAATTCTCACCCCTCCACTTT

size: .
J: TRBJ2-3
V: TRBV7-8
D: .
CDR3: CASSLVARRTDTQYF
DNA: TGTGCCAGCAGCTTAGTAGCCCGGCGCACAGATACGCAGTATTTT

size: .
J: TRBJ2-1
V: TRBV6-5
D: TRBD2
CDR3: CASSYRLAGYNEQFF
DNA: TGTGCCAGCAGTTACAGACTAGCGGGGTACAATGAGCAGTTCTTC

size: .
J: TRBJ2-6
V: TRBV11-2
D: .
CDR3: CASSLAFSGANVLTF
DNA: TGTGCCAGCAGCTTAGCTTTCTCTGGGGCCAACGTCCTGACTTTC

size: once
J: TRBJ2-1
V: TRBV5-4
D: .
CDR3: CASSSGGVWGISYNEQFF
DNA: TGTGCCAGCAGCTCAGGAGGGGTTTGGGGGATCTCCTACAATGAGCAGTTCTTC

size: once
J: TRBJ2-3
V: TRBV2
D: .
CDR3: CASSEALHVRWRTDTQYF
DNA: TGTGCCAGCAGTGAAGCGCTTCATGTGCGGTGGCGCACAGATACGCAGTATTTT

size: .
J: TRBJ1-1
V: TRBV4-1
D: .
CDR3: CASSQDRGRAEAFF
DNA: TGCGCCAGCAGCCAAGATCGGGGTCGCGCTGAAGCTTTCTTT

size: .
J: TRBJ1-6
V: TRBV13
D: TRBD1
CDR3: CASSGTGARNSPLHF
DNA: TGTGCCAGCAGCGGGACAGGGGCTAGAAATTCACCCCTCCACTTT

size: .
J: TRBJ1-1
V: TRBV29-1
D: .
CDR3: CSVVTQGHISEAFF
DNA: TGCAGCGTTGTGACTCAAGGACATATCTCTGAAGCTTTCTTT

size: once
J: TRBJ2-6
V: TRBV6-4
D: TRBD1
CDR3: CACRGPPPGANVLTF
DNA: TGTGCCTGCAGGGGGCCTCCTCCTGGGGCCAACGTCCTGACTTTC

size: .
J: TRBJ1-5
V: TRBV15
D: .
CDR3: CATSRVTESNQPQHF
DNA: TGTGCCACCAGCAGAGTTACAGAGAGCAATCAGCCCCAGCATTTT

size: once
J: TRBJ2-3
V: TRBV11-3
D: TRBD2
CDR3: CASSLADPGTSGTNTDTQYF
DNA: TGTGCCAGCAGCTTAGCTGACCCCGGGACTAGCGGGACGAACACAGATACGCAGTATTTT

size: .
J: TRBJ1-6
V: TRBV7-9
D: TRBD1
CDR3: CASSQDSVKQGAYNSPLHF
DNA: TGTGCCAGCAGCCAAGACTCCGTTAAACAGGGGGCCTATAATTCACCCCTCCACTTT

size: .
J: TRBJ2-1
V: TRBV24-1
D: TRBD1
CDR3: CATSDFPGQDNNEQFF
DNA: TGTGCCACCAGTGATTTCCCGGGACAGGATAACAATGAGCAGTTCTTC

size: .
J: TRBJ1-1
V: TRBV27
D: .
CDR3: CASSFREKTEAFF
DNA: TGTGCCAGCAGTTTCCGCGAGAAGACTGAAGCTTTCTTT

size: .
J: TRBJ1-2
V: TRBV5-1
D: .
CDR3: CASSSTGTSYGYTF
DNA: TGCGCCAGCAGCTCTACAGGTACATCATATGGCTACACCTTC

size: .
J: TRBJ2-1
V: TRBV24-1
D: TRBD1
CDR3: CATSDSGTGNNEQFF
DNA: TGTGCCACCAGTGATTCAGGGACAGGGAACAATGAGCAGTTCTTC

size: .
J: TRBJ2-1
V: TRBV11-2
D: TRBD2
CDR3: CASSLNLGGGRFDNEQFF
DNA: TGTGCCAGCAGCTTAAATCTCGGTGGCGGGAGGTTCGACAATGAGCAGTTCTTC

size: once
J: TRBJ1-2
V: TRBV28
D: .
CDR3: CASSYRQTNYGYTF
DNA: TGTGCCAGCAGCTACCGACAGACTAACTATGGCTACACCTTC

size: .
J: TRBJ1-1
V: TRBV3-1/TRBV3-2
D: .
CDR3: CASSVQGNTEAFF
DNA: TGTGCCAGCAGCGTACAGGGTAACACTGAAGCTTTCTTT

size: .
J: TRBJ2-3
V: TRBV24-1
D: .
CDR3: CATSEKLGGTDTQYF
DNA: TGTGCCACCAGTGAGAAATTAGGGGGCACAGATACGCAGTATTTT

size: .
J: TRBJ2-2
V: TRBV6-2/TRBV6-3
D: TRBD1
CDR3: CASSYKGGVGTGELFF
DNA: TGTGCCAGCAGTTACAAAGGGGGCGTCGGCACCGGGGAGCTGTTTTTT

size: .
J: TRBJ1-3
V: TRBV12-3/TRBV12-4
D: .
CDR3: CASSLPGRNTIYF
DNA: TGTGCCAGCAGTTTACCCGGTAGAAACACCATATATTTT

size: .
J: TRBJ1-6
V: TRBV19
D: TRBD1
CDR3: CASMLEVGRDRVISPLHF
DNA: TGTGCCAGTATGCTGGAAGTGGGTCGGGACAGGGTCATTTCACCCCTCCACTTT

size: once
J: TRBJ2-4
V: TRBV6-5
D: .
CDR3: CASSTQNIQYF
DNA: TGTGCCAGCAGTACACAAAACATTCAGTACTTC

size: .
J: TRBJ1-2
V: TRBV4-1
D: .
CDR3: CASSQDVLGRGAYGYTF
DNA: TGCGCCAGCAGCCAAGATGTTCTCGGGAGGGGGGCCTATGGCTACACCTTC

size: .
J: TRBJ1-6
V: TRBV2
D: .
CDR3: CASSVNGANSPLHF
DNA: TGTGCCAGCAGTGTAAATGGGGCTAATTCACCCCTCCACTTT

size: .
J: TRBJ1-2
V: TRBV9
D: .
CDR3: CASSVDPGLAGYTF
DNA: TGTGCCAGCAGCGTAGATCCGGGGTTGGCTGGCTACACCTTC

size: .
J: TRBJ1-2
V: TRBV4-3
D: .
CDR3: CASSQGEGEGGYTF
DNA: TGCGCCAGCAGCCAAGGGGAAGGGGAGGGTGGCTACACCTTC

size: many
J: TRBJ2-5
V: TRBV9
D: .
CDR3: CASSPLAGKETQYF
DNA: TGTGCCAGCAGCCCCCTTGCAGGGAAAGAGACCCAGTACTTC

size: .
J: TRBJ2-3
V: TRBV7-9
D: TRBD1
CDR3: CASSFFLGTGVTDTQYF
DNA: TGTGCCAGCAGCTTTTTTTTAGGGACAGGGGTAACAGATACGCAGTATTTT

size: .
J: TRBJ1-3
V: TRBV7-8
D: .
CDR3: CASSVQGSSGNTIYF
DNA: TGTGCCAGCAGCGTACAGGGTTCCTCCGGAAACACCATATATTTT

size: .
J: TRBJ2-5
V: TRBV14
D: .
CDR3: CASSQGSYGFGRGTQYF
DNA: TGTGCCAGCAGCCAAGGCTCCTACGGGTTTGGAAGGGGGACCCAGTACTTC

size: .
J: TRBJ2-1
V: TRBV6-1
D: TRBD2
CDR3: CASSEMASGFLEQFF
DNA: TGTGCCAGCAGTGAAATGGCTAGCGGGTTTCTTGAGCAGTTCTTC

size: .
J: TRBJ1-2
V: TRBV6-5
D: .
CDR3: CASMRESQYGYTF
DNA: TGTGCCAGCATGCGTGAGTCCCAATATGGCTACACCTTC

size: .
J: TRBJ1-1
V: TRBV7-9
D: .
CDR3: CASSPKASGSTEAFF
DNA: TGTGCCAGCAGCCCGAAGGCCTCAGGAAGCACTGAAGCTTTCTTT

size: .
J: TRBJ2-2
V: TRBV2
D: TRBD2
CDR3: CATASLAGGTGELFF
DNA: TGTGCCACCGCCTCGCTAGCGGGAGGTACCGGGGAGCTGTTTTTT

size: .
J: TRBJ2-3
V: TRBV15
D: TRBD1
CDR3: CATSRVGGHFTDTQYF
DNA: TGTGCCACCAGCAGAGTAGGGGGCCACTTCACAGATACGCAGTATTTT

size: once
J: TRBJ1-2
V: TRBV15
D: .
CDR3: CATSRIDAGWNGYTF
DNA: TGTGCCACCAGCCGGATTGACGCCGGGTGGAATGGCTACACCTTC

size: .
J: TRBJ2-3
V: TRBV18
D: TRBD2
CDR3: CASSPPTGRGSIKDTQYF
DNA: TGTGCCAGCTCACCACCGACTGGGCGCGGGAGTATCAAAGATACGCAGTATTTT

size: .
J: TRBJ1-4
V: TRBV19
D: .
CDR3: CASTGRLNEKLFF
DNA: TGTGCCAGTACAGGCAGGCTAAATGAAAAACTGTTTTTT

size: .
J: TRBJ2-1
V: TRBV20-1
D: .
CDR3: CSASLINSKFF
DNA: TGCAGTGCTAGTTTAATCAACTCCAAGTTCTTC

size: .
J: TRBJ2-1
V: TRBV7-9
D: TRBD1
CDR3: CASSLVGGQGGHNEQFF
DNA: TGTGCCAGCAGCTTAGTAGGCGGACAGGGGGGGCACAATGAGCAGTTCTTC

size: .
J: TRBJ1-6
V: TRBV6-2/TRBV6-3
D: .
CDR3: CASSWDMESPLHF
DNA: TGTGCCAGCAGTTGGGACATGGAATCACCCCTCCACTTT